This TCR beta chain was captured by sequencing in a study of tumor-infiltrating T cells and Merkel cell polyomavirus. Study-wide background: The T cells studied were KLL-specific CD8+ cells against Merkel polyomavirus. Notes on the study in general: Patients having 5-108 rather than 0-3 KLL-specific tumor clonotypes survived MCC longer. T cells against other Merkel cell polyomavirus epitopes were not captured.

Trimming left V 1 base short and J 2 bases short, with 9 bases between. The germline gives CDR1 MDHEN, CDR2 SYDVKM. The CDR3 contains 14 residues. Clones were read by immunoSEQ multiplex PCR, and TCRdb kept only the in-frame ones, dropping some. Of around 25,000 clones listed, around nine tenths are singletons. On this clone itself: As yet, its antigen is unknown.

All patients' tumors stained robustly positive for Merkel cell polyomavirus Large T antigen by immunohistochemistry. Lymph node tumors were analyzed for patients with unknown primaries presenting with nodal disease or insufficient primary tissue. Sequencing was performed on lymph node tissue. V usage is TRBV28 and J usage is TRBJ2-7; D may be TRBD2 (5 bases). This clonotype was sampled from a man aged 45-65 years with Merkel cell carcinoma. CDR3 amino acids: CASSLYSGTYEQYF. The CDR3 coding sequence is TGTGCCAGCAGTTTATATTCCGGGACCTACGAGCAGTACTTC.